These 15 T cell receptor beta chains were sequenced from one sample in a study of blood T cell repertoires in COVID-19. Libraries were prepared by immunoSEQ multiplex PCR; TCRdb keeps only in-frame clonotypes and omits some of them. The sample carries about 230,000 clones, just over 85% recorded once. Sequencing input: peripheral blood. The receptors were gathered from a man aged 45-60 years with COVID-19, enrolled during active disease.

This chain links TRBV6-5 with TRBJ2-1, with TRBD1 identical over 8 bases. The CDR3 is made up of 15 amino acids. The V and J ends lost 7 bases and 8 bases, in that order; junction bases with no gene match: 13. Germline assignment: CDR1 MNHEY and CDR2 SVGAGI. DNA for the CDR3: TGTGCCAGCAAAGAAATACAGGGGGGTAGGTATGAGCAGTTCTTC. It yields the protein CASKEIQGGRYEQFF.

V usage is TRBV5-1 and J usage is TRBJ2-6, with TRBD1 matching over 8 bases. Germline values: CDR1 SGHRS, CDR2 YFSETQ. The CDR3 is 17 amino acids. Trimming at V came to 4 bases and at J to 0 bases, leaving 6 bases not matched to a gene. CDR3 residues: CASSRRQGTSGANVLTF. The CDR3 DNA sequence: TGCGCCAGCAGCCGCCGACAGGGGACCTCTGGGGCCAACGTCCTGACTTTC.

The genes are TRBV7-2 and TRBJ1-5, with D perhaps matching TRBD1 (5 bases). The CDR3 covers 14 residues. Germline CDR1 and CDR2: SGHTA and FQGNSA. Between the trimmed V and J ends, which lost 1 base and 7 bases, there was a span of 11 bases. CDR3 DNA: TGTGCCAGCAGCTTAGTTTCAGGGAACCAGCCCCAGCATTTT. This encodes CASSLVSGNQPQHF.

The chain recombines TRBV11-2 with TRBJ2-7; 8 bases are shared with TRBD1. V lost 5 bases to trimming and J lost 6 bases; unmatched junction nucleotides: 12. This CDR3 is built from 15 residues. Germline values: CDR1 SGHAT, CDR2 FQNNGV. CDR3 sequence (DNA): TGTGCCAGCAGCCCGACTTCGCAGGGGGCGGGCGAGCAGTACTTC. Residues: CASSPTSQGAGEQYF.

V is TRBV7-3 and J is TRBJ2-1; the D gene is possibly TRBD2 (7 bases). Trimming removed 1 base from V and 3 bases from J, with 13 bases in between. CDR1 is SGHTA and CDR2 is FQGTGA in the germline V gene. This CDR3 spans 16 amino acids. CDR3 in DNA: TGTGCCAGCAGCTTAAGAGGGGGAGGGGGCTACAATGAGCAGTTCTTC. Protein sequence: CASSLRGGGGYNEQFF.

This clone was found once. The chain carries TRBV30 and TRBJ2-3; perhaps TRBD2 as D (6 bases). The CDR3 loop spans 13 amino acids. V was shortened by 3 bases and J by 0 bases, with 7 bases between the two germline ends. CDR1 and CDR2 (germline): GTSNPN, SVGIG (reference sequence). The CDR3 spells CAWRAGSTDTQYF. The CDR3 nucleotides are TGTGCCTGGAGGGCGGGGAGCACAGATACGCAGTATTTT.

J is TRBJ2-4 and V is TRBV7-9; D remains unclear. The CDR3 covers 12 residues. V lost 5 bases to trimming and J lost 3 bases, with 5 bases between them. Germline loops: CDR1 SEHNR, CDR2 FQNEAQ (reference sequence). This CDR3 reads CASSLNKNIQYF. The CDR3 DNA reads TGTGCCAGCAGCCTTAACAAAAACATTCAGTACTTC.

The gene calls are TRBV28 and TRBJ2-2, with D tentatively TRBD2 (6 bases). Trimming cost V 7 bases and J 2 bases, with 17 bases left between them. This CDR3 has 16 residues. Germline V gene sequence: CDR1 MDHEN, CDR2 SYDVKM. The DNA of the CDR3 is TGTGCCAGCATCCCAGCGGGCAGCCCTAACACCGGGGAGCTGTTTTTT. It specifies CASIPAGSPNTGELFF.

In nucleotides, the CDR3 is TGTGCCAGCAGCGTTACTAGCGGGAGCTCCTACGAGCAGTACTTC. The encoded protein is CASSVTSGSSYEQYF. This chain uses TRBV13 with TRBJ2-7; TRBD2 aligns across 11 bases. J was trimmed by 0 bases and V by 5 bases; bases with no gene match: 3. The CDR3 loop spans 15 amino acids. Looked up from germline, CDR1 is PRHDT and CDR2 is FYEKMQ (reference sequence).

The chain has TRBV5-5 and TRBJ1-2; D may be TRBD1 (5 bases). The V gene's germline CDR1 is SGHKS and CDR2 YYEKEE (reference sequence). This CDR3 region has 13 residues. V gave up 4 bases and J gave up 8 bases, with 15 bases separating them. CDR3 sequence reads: CASSPGLVGGYTF. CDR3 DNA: TGTGCCAGCAGCCCGGGACTTGTGGGGGGCTACACCTTC.

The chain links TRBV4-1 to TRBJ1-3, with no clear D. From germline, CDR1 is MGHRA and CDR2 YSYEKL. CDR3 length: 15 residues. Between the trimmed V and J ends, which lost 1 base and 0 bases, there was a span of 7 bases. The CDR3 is CASSQGPGSGNTIYF. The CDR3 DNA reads TGCGCCAGCAGCCAAGGCCCAGGCTCTGGAAACACCATATATTTT.

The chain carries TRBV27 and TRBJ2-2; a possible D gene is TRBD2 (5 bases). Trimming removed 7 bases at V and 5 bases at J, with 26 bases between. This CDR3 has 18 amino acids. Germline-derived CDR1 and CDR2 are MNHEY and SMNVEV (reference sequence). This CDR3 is CASTPQIGSVLGTGELFF. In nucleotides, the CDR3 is TGTGCCAGCACCCCCCAAATCGGTAGCGTGCTTGGGACCGGGGAGCTGTTTTTT.

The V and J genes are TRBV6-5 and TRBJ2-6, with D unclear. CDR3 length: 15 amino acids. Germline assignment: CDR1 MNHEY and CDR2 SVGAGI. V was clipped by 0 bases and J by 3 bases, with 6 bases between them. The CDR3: CASSYSPYGANVLTF. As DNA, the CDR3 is TGTGCCAGCAGTTACTCCCCGTATGGGGCCAACGTCCTGACTTTC.

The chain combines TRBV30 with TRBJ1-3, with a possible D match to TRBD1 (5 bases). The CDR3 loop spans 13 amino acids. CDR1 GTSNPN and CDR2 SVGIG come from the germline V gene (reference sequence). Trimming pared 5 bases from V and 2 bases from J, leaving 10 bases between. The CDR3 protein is CAWWGRTGNTIYF. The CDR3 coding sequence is TGTGCCTGGTGGGGGAGGACTGGAAACACCATATATTTT.

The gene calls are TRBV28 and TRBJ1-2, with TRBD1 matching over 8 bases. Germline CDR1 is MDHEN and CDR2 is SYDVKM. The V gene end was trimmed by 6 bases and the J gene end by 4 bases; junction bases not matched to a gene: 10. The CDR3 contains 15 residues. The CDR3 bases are TGTGCCAGCAGCAGATCGAATCAGGGGGCCTATGGCTACACCTTC. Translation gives CASSRSNQGAYGYTF.